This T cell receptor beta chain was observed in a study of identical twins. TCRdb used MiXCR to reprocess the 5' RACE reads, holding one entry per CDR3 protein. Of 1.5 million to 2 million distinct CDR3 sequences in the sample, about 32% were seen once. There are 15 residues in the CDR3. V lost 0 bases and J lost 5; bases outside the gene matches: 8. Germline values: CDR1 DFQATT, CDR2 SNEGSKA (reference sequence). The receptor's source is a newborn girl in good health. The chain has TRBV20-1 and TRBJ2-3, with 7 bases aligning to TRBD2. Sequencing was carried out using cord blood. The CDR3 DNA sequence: TGCAGTGCTAGAGATGGCCAGCGGGGCTTAGATACGCAGTATTTT. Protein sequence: CSARDGQRGLDTQYF.